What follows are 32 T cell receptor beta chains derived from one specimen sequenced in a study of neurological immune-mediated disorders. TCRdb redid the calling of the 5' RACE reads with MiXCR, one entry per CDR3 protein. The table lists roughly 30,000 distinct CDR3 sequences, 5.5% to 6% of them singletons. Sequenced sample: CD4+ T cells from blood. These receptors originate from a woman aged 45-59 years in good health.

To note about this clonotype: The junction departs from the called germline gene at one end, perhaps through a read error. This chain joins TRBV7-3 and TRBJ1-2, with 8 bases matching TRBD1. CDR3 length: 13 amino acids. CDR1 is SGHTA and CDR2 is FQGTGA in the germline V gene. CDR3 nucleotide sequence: TGTGCCAGCAGATTGGACAGGGAGAATGGATACACCTTC. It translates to CASRLDRENGYTF. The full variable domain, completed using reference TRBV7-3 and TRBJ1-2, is GAGVSQTPSNKVTEKGKYVELRCDPISGHTALYWYRQSLGQGPEFLIYFQGTGAADDSGLPNDRFFAVRPEGSVSTLKIQRTERGDSAVYLCASRLDRENGYTFGSGTRLTVV.

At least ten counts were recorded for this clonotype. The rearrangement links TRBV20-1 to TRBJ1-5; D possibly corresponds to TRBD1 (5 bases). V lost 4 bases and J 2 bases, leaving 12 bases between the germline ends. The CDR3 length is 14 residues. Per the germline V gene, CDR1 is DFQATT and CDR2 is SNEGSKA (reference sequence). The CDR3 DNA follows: TGCAGTGCTAAACGGACGGGGGGCAATCAGCCCCAGCATTTT. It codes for CSAKRTGGNQPQHF.

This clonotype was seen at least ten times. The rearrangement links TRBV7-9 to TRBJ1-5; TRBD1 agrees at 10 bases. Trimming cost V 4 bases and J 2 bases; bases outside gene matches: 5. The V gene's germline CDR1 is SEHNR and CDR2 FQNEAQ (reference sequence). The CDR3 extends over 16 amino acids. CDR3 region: CASSSSDRGGNQPQHF. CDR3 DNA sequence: TGTGCCAGCAGCTCATCGGACAGGGGGGGCAATCAGCCCCAGCATTTT. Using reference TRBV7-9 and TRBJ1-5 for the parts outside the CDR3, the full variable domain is DTGVSQNPRHKITKRGQNVTFRCDPISEHNRLYWYRQTLGQGPEFLTYFQNEAQLEKSRLLSDRFSAERPKGSFSTLEIQRTEQGDSAMYLCASSSSDRGGNQPQHFGDGTRLSIL.

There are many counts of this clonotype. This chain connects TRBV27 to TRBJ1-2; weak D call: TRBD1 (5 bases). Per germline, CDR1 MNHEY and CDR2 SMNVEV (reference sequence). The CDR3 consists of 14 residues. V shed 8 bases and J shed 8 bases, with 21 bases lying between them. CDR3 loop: CASPPGPSVDGYTF. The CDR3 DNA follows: TGTGCCAGCCCACCGGGACCCTCCGTGGACGGCTACACCTTC.

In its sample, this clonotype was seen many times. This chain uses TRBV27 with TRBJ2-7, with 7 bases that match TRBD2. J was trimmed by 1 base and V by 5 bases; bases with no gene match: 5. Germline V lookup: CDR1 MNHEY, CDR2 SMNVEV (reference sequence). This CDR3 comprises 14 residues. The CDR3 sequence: CASSPSGRSYEQYF. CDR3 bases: TGTGCCAGCAGTCCTAGCGGTCGATCCTACGAGCAGTACTTC.

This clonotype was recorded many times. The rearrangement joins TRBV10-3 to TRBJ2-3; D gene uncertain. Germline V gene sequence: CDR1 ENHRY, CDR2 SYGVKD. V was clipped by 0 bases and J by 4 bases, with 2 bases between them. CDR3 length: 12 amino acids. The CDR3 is CAISESSDTQYF. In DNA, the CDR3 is TGTGCCATCAGTGAGTCGTCAGATACGCAGTATTTT.

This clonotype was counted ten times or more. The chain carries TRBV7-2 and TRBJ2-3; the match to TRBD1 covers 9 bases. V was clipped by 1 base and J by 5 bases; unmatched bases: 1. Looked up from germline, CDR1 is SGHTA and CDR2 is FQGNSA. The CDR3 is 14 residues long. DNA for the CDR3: TGTGCCAGCAGCTTAGTGGGACAGGGAGATACGCAGTATTTT. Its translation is CASSLVGQGDTQYF.

CDR3 sequence (DNA): TGCAGTGCTAGAGGGACAGGGGGCGGGAACACTGAAGCTTTCTTT. This codes for CSARGTGGGNTEAFF. The chain carries TRBV20-1 and TRBJ1-1, with TRBD1 matching 11 bases. V was pared by 1 base and J by 1 base, with 2 bases of the junction left unmatched. Germline V CDR1 and CDR2: DFQATT, SNEGSKA (reference sequence). CDR3 size: 15 residues.

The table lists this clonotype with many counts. The CDR3 is CASSMGGSSGRPYNEQFF. Here the CDR3 DNA reads TGTGCCAGCAGTATGGGCGGGAGTAGCGGGAGGCCCTACAATGAGCAGTTCTTC. The chain combines TRBV2 with TRBJ2-1, with 10 bases aligning to TRBD2. Trimming took 5 bases from V and 2 from J; bases not matched to a gene: 12. The germline gives CDR1 SNHLY, CDR2 FYNNEI. The CDR3 spans 18 residues.

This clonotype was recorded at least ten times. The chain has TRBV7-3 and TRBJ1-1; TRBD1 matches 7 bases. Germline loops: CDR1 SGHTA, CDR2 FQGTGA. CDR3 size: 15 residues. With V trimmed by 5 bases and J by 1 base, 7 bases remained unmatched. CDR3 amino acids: CASSPSAGGNTEAFF. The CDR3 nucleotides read TGTGCCAGCAGCCCTTCCGCAGGGGGGAACACTGAAGCTTTCTTT.

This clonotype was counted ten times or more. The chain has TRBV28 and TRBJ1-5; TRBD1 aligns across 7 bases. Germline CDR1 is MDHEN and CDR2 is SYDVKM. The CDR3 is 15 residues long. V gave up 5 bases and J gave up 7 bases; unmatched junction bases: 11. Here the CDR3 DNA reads TGTGCCAGCAGTCTTATATCACAGGGGCAACAGCCCCAGCATTTT. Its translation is CASSLISQGQQPQHF.

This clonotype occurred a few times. The CDR3 protein is CASSPTGPSDYGYTF. The CDR3 nucleotides are TGTGCCAGCAGCCCTACAGGGCCTTCGGACTATGGCTACACCTTC. This chain uses TRBV12-3 or TRBV12-4 with TRBJ1-2; TRBD1 is a possible D gene (6 bases). Trimming removed 6 bases at V and 3 bases at J, with 17 bases between. The CDR3 loop spans 15 amino acids.

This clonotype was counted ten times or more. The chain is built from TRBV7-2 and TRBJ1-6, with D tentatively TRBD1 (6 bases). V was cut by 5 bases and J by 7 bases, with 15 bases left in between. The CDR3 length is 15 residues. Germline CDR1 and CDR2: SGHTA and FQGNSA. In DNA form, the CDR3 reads TGTGCCAGCAGCCTGGCGTTGGGGGGCAATTCACCCCTCCACTTT. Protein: CASSLALGGNSPLHF.

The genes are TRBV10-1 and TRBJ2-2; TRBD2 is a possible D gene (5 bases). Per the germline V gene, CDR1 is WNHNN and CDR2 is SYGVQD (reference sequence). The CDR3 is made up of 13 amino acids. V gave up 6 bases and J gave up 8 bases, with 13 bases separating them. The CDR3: CASSPGGSGELFF. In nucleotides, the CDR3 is TGCGCCAGCAGCCCCGGCGGGTCAGGGGAGCTGTTTTTT.

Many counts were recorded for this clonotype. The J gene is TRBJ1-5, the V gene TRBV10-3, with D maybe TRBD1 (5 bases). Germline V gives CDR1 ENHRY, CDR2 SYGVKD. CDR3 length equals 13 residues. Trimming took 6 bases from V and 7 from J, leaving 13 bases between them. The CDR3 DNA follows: TGTGCCATCAGGGCAGGGACTTTCCAGCCCCAGCATTTT. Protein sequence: CAIRAGTFQPQHF.

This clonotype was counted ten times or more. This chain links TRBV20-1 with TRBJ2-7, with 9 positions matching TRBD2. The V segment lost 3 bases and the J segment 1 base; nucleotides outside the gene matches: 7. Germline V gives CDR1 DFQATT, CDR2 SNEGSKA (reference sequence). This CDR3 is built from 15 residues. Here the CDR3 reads CSASDGLALSYEQYF. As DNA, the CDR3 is TGCAGTGCTAGTGATGGACTAGCGCTATCCTACGAGCAGTACTTC.

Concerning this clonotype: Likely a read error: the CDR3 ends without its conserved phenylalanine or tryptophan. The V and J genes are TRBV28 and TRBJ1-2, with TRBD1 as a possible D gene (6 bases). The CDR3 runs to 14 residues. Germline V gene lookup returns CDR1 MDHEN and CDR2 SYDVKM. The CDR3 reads CASSLRDRNYGYTV. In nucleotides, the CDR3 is TGTGCCAGTAGTTTAAGAGACAGGAACTATGGCTACACCGTC.

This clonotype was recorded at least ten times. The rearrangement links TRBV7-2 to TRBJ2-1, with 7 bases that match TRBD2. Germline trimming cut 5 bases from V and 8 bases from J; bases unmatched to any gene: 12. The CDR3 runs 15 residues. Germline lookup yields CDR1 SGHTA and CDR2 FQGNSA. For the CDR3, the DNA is TGTGCCAGCAGCCCCCGTATTGGGAGGGCATATGAGCAGTTCTTC. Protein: CASSPRIGRAYEQFF.

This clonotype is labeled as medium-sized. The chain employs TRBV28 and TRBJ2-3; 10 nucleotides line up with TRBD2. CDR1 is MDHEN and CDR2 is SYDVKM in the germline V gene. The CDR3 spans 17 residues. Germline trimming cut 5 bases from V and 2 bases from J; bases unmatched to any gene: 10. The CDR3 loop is CASSLRTSGTSTDTQYF. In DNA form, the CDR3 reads TGTGCCAGCAGTCTACGGACTAGCGGAACATCCACAGATACGCAGTATTTT.

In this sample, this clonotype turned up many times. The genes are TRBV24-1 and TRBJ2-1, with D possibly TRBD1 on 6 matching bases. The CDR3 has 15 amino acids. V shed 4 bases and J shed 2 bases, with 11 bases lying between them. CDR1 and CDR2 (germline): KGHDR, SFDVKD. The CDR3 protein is CATSDPGTPYNEQFF. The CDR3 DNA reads TGTGCCACCAGTGACCCCGGGACACCCTACAATGAGCAGTTCTTC.

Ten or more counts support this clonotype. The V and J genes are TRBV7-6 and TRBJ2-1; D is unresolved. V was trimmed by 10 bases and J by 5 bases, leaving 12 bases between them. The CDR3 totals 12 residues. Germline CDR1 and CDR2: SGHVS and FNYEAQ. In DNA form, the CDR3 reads TGTGCCACCGGAAAGCTGGACAATGAGCAGTTCTTC. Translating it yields CATGKLDNEQFF.

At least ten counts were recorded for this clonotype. In DNA form, the CDR3 reads TGCGCCAGCAGCTCCGACCGGGACAGGGGACGAAGCACCTTC. Amino acid sequence: CASSSDRDRGRSTF. V and J are TRBV5-1 and TRBJ1-2; 10 nucleotides agree with TRBD1. Germline CDR1 SGHRS, CDR2 YFSETQ. V dropped 3 bases and J dropped 13; count of bases not matched to a gene: 12. The CDR3 has 14 amino acids.

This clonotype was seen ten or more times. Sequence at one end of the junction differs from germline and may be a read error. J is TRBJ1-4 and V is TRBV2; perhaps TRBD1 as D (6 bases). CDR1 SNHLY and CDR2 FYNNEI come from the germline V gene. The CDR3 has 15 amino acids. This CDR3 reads CASREGGGAGEKLFF. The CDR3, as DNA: TGTGCCAGCAGAGAAGGTGGGGGCGCGGGGGAAAAACTGTTTTTT.

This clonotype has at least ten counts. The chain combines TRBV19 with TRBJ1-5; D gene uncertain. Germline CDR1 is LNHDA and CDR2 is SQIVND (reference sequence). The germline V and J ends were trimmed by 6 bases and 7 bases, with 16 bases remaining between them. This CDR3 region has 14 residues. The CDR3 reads CASSPSSGPQPQHF. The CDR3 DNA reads TGTGCCAGTAGCCCGAGTAGTGGGCCCCAGCCCCAGCATTTT.

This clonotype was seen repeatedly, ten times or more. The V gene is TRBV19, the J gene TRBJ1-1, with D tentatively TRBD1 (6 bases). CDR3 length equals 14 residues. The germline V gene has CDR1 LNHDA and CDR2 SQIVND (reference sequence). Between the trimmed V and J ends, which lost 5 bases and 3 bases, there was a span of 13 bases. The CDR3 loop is CASSGGQRYTEAFF. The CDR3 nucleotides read TGTGCCAGTAGTGGAGGACAGCGATACACTGAAGCTTTCTTT.

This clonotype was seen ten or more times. The chain's CDR3 is CASSGMDRVNYGYTF. CDR3 bases: TGTGCCAGCAGTGGGATGGACAGGGTAAACTATGGCTACACCTTC. This chain links TRBV14 with TRBJ1-2; 8 positions agree with TRBD1. With 6 bases clipped from V and 2 bases from J, the junction kept 8 bases outside the gene matches. The CDR3 loop spans 15 amino acids. The germline V gene has CDR1 SGHDN and CDR2 FVKESK.

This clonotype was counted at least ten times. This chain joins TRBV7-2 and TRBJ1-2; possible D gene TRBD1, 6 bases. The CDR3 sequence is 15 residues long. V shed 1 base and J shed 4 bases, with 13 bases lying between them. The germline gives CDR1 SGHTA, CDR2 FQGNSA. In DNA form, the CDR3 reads TGTGCCAGCAGCTTAGTCCAGGGAGGGGGCTATGGCTACACCTTC. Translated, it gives CASSLVQGGGYGYTF.

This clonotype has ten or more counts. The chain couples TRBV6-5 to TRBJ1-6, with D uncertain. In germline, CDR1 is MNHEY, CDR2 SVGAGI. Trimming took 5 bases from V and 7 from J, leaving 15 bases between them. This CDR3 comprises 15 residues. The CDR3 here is CASSPQPNANSPLHF. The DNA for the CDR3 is TGTGCCAGCAGTCCCCAACCCAACGCGAATTCACCCCTCCACTTT.

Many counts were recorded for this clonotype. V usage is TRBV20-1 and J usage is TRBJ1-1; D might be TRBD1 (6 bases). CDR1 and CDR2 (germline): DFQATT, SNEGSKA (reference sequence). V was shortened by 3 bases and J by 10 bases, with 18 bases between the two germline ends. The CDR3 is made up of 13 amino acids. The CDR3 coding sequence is TGCAGTGCTAGGGAAGGGGGGAGGGGTTTAGCTTTCTTT. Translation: CSAREGGRGLAFF.

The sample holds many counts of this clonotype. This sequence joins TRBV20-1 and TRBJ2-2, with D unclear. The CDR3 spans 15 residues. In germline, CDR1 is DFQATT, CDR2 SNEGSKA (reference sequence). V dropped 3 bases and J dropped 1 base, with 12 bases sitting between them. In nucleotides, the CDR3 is TGCAGTGCTAGGTCTCTCACACTGAACACCGGGGAGCTGTTTTTT. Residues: CSARSLTLNTGELFF.

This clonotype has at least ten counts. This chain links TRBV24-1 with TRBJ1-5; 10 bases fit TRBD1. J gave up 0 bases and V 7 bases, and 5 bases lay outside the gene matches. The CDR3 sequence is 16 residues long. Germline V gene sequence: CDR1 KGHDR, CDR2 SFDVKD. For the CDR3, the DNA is TGTGCCACCAGCGACAGGGGGCTTAATAGCAATCAGCCCCAGCATTTT. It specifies CATSDRGLNSNQPQHF.

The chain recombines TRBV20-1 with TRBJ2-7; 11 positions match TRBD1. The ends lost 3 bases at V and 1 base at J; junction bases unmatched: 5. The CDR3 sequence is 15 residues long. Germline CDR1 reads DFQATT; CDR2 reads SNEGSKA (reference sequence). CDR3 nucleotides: TGCAGTGCTAGGGACAGGGGGCCCATTTCCTACGAGCAGTACTTC. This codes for CSARDRGPISYEQYF.